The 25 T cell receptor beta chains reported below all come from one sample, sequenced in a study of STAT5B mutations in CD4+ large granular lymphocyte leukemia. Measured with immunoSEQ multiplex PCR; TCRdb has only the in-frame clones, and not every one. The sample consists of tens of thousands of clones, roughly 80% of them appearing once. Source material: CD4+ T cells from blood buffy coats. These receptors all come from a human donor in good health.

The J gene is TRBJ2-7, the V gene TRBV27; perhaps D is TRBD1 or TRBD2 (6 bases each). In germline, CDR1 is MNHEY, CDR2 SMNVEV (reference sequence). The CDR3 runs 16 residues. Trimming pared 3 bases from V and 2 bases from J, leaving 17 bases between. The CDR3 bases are TGTGCCAGCAGTTTCGGGGGCTGGACAGAAACCTACGAGCAGTACTTC. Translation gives CASSFGGWTETYEQYF.

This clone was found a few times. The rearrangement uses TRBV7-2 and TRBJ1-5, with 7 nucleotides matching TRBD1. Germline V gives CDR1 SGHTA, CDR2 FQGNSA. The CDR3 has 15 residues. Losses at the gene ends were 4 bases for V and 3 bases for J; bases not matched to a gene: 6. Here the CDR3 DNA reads TGTGCCAGCAGCTCCTCCGGGACAGACAATCAGCCCCAGCATTTT. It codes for CASSSSGTDNQPQHF.

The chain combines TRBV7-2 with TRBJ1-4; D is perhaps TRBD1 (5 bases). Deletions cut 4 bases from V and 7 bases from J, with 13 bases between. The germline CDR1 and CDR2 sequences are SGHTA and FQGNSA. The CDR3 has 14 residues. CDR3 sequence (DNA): TGTGCCAGCAGCTCGAACCCTGGGGGTGAAAAACTGTTTTTT. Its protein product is CASSSNPGGEKLFF.

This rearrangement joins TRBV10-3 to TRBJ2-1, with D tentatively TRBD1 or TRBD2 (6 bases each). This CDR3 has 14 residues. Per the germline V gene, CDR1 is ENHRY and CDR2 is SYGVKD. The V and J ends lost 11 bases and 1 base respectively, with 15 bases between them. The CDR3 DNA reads TGTGCCTCTCGGGGGCCTACTTCCTACAATGAGCAGTTCTTC. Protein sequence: CASRGPTSYNEQFF.

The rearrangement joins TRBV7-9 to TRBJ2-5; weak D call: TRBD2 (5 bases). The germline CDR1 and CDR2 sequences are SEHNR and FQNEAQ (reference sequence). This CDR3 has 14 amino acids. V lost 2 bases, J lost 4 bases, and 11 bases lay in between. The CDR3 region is CASSLPREPETQYF. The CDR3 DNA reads TGTGCCAGCAGCTTACCCCGGGAACCAGAGACCCAGTACTTC.

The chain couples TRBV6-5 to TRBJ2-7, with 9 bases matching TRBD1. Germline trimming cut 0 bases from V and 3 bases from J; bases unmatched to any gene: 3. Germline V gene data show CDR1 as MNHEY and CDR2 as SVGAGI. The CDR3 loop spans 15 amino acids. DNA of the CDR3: TGTGCCAGCAGTTACTCTTGGGGACAGGGCTACGAGCAGTACTTC. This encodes CASSYSWGQGYEQYF.

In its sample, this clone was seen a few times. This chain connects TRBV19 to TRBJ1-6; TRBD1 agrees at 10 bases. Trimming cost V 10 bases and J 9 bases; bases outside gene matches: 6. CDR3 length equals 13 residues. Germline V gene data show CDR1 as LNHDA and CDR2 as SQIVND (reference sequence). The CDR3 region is CATGQGLGSPLHF. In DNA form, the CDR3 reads TGTGCCACGGGACAGGGGCTGGGTTCACCCCTCCACTTT.

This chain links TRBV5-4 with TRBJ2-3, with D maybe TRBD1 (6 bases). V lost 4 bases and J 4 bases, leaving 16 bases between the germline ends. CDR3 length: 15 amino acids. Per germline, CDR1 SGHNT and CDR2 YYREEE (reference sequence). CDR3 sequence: CASSRDNKPPDTQYF. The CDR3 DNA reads TGTGCCAGCAGCAGGGACAACAAACCTCCAGATACGCAGTATTTT.

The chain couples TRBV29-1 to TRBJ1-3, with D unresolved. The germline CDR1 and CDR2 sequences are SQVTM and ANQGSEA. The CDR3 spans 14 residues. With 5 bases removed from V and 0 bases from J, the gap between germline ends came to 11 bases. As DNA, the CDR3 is TGCAGCGTTATGGCAGCACACTCTGGAAACACCATATATTTT. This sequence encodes CSVMAAHSGNTIYF.

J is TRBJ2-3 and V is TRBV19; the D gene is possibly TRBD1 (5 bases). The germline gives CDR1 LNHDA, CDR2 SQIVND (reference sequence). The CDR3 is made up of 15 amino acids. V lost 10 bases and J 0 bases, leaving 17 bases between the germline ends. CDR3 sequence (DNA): TGTGCCACCTTAGGCCAGGGTGGAAGCACAGATACGCAGTATTTT. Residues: CATLGQGGSTDTQYF.

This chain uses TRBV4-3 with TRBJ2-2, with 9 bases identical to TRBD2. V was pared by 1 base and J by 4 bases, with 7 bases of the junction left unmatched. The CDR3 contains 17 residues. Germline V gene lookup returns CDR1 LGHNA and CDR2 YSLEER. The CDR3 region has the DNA TGCGCCAGCAGCCAAGGGGGACTAGCCCTAGGCACCGGGGAGCTGTTTTTT. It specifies CASSQGGLALGTGELFF.

This CDR3 is CASTPGNSGNTIYF. The CDR3 region has the DNA TGTGCCAGCACCCCGGGGAACTCTGGAAACACCATATATTTT. The rearrangement links TRBV28 to TRBJ1-3, with D unclear. Per the germline V gene, CDR1 is MDHEN and CDR2 is SYDVKM. Trimming took off 7 bases at V and 0 bases at J, with 10 bases between the two ends. This CDR3 has 14 residues.

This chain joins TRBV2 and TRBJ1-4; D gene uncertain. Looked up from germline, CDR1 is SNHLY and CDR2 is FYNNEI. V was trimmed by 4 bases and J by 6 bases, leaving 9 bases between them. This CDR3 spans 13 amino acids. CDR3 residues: CASSVGLDEKLFF. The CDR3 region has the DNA TGTGCCAGCAGTGTCGGACTAGATGAAAAACTGTTTTTT.

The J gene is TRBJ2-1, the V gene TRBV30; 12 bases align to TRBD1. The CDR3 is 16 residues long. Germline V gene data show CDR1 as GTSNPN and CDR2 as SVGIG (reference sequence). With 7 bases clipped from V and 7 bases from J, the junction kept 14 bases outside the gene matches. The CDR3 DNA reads TGTGCCTCGACTCAATCGCCGGGACAGGGGGCAAATGAGCAGTTCTTC. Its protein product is CASTQSPGQGANEQFF.

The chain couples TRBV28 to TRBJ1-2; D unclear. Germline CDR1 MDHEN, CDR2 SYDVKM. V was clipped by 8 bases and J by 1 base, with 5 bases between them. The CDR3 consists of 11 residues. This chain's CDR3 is CASQNNYGYTF. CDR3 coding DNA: TGTGCCAGCCAAAATAACTATGGCTACACCTTC.

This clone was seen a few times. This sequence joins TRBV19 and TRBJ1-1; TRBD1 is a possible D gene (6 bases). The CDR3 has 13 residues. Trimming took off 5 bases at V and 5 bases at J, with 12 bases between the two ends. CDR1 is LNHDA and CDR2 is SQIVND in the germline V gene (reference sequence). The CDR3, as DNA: TGTGCCAGTAGTCTCTCAAGGGGGACTGAAGCTTTCTTT. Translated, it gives CASSLSRGTEAFF. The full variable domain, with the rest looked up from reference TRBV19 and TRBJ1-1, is DGGITQSPKYLFRKEGQNVTLSCEQNLNHDAMYWYRQDPGQGLRLIYYSQIVNDFQKGDIAEGYSVSREKKESFPLTVTSAQKNPTAFYLCASSLSRGTEAFFGQGTRLTVV.

Written as DNA, the CDR3 is TGTGCCTGGAGCATATCGGAGACCCAGTACTTC. Protein: CAWSISETQYF. The chain combines TRBV30 with TRBJ2-5; no definite D call. The CDR3 has 11 amino acids. Trimming pared 3 bases from V and 5 bases from J, leaving 7 bases between. The germline V gene has CDR1 GTSNPN and CDR2 SVGIG (reference sequence). Full variable domain (missing parts from reference TRBV30 and TRBJ2-5): SQTIHQWPATLVQPVGSPLSLECTVEGTSNPNLYWYRQAAGRGLQLLFYSVGIGQISSEVPQNLSASRPQDRQFILSSKKLLLSDSGFYLCAWSISETQYFGPGTRLLVL.

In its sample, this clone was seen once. The CDR3 DNA reads TGTGCCAGCTCAACAGGGACAGGGGCTAGCCGGCAGCCCCAGCATTTT. Translated, it gives CASSTGTGASRQPQHF. This chain uses TRBV18 with TRBJ1-5, with TRBD1 identical over 10 bases. CDR3 length equals 16 residues. Germline V gene data show CDR1 as KGHSH and CDR2 as LQKENI. The J segment lost 7 bases and the V segment lost 5 bases, leaving 11 bases of the junction unmatched.

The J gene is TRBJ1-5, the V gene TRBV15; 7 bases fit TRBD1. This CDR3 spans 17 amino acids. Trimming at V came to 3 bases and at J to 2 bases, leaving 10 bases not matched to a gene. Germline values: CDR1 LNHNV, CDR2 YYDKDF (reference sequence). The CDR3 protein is CATSRDKYGQGNQPQHF. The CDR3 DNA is TGTGCCACCAGCAGGGACAAGTATGGACAGGGCAATCAGCCCCAGCATTTT.

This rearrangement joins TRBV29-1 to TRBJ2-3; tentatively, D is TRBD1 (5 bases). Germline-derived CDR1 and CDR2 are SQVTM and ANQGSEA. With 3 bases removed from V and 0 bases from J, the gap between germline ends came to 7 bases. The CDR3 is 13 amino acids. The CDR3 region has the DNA TGCAGCGTTGAGAGACAGAGCACAGATACGCAGTATTTT. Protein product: CSVERQSTDTQYF.

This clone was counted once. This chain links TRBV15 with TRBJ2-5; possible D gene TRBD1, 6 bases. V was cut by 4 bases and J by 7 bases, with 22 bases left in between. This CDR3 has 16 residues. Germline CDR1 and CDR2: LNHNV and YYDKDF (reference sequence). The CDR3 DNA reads TGTGCCACCAGCAAACCCGGGACGTACCAAGGGGGGACCCAGTACTTC. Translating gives CATSKPGTYQGGTQYF. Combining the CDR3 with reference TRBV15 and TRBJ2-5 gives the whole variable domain DAMVIQNPRYQVTQFGKPVTLSCSQTLNHNVMYWYQQKSSQAPKLLFHYYDKDFNNEADTPDNFQSRRPNTSFCFLDIRSPGLGDTAMYLCATSKPGTYQGGTQYFGPGTRLLVL.

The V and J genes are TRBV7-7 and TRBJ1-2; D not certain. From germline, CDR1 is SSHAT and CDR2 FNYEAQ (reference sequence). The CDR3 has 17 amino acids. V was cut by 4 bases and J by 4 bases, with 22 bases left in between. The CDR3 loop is CASSSLESGRGPYGYTF. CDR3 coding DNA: TGTGCCAGCAGCTCCCTTGAATCTGGGCGCGGTCCCTATGGCTACACCTTC.

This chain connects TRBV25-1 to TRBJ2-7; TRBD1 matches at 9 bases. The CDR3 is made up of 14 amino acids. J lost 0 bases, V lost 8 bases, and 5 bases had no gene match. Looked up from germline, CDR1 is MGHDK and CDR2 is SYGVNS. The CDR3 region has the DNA TGTGCCAGCGAAGGACAGGGGAACTCCTACGAGCAGTACTTC. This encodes CASEGQGNSYEQYF.

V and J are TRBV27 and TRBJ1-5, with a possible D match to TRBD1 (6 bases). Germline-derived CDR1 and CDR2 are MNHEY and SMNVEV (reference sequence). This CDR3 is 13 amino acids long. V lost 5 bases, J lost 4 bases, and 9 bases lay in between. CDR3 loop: CASSGQTNQPQHF. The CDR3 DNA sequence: TGTGCCAGCAGTGGACAGACAAATCAGCCCCAGCATTTT.

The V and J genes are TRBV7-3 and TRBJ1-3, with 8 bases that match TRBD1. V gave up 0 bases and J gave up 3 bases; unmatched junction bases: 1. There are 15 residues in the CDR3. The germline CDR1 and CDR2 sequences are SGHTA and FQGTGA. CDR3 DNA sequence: TGTGCCAGCAGCTTAACAGGGACAGGTGGAAACACCATATATTTT. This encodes CASSLTGTGGNTIYF.